These T cell receptor beta chains were read from a single sample in a study of blood T cell repertoires in COVID-19. Sequencing was performed with immunoSEQ multiplex PCR; in TCRdb, only in-frame clones are kept and a portion is missing. The sample shows about 300,000 clones, approximately 89% of them seen only once. The specimen sequenced was peripheral blood. All receptors derive from a woman aged 30 to 39 with COVID-19, enrolled during active disease. CDR3s include the opening cysteine and the closing phenylalanine or tryptophan. D genes are given only for firm matches.

J	V	D	CDR3
TRBJ1-1	TRBV7-9	-	CASSLEGEGLNTEAFF
TRBJ1-6	TRBV5-4	-	CATAEGQAGSYNSPLHF
TRBJ1-2	TRBV6-5	TRBD1	CASSQQGYYGYTF
TRBJ1-2	TRBV7-9	TRBD1	CAGGQGKTNYGYTF
TRBJ1-4	TRBV3-1/TRBV3-2	-	CASSLRGGPTNEKLFF
TRBJ1-1	TRBV19	-	CASSPGVNTEAFF
TRBJ2-1	TRBV14	TRBD1	CASSPDRGNEQFF
TRBJ2-5	TRBV2	-	CATRQIGETQYF
TRBJ2-2	TRBV5-4	TRBD2	CASSLDGSGVAAGELFF
TRBJ2-2	TRBV28	TRBD2	CASSFPGGHTGELFF
TRBJ2-3	TRBV5-1	-	CASSDAQGHLDTQYF
TRBJ1-1	TRBV6-5	-	CASSSGGLNTEAFF
TRBJ1-5	TRBV6-2/TRBV6-3	TRBD1	CASSYALDRGLSNQPQHF
TRBJ1-2	TRBV4-3	-	CASSQQEATNYGYTF
TRBJ2-3	TRBV7-6	TRBD2	CASSLLAGGTDTQYF
TRBJ1-5	TRBV16	TRBD1	CASSQAQGNQPQHF
TRBJ1-4	TRBV5-5	-	CASSPAGADEKLFF
TRBJ1-1	TRBV6-6	TRBD1	CASTIGTGGLEAFF
TRBJ2-2	TRBV27	-	CASRTTGSGELFF
TRBJ2-3	TRBV30	-	CAWTPRGASTDTQYF
TRBJ2-2	TRBV10-3	TRBD2	CAISEPPGSGGPRSPNTGELFF
TRBJ1-1	TRBV6-5	TRBD1	CASSWDSMNTEAFF
TRBJ1-6	TRBV6-1	-	CASSETPDNSPLHF
TRBJ1-5	TRBV30	TRBD1	CACSGSGGSSNQPQHF
TRBJ1-2	TRBV24-1	-	CATSDPTTNYGYTF
TRBJ1-2	TRBV3-1/TRBV3-2	TRBD1	CASQRGLGYGYTF
TRBJ1-3	TRBV19	-	CASRQNPVGNTIYF
TRBJ2-2	TRBV28	TRBD1	CASSPTPGQGGELFF
TRBJ2-4	TRBV11-2	-	CASSLYRGYIQYF
TRBJ1-2	TRBV3-1/TRBV3-2	TRBD1	CASSSRGTVPNYGYTF
TRBJ2-1	TRBV29-1	TRBD2	CSVTPGLAGVRFYNEQFF
TRBJ2-1	TRBV20-1	TRBD2	CSASLGLANEQFF
TRBJ1-1	TRBV4-1	-	CASSQVGGGSTEAFF
TRBJ2-7	TRBV24-1	-	CATSDLPGDEQYF
TRBJ1-2	TRBV5-1	TRBD1	CASSLDPGGNYGYTF
TRBJ1-1	TRBV27	-	CASSWGGKNTEAFF
TRBJ1-4	TRBV19	-	CASRATGTSIEKLFF
TRBJ1-2	TRBV28	TRBD1	CASSLSSGGVNYGYTF
TRBJ1-2	TRBV12-3/TRBV12-4	TRBD1	CATRRGPDGYTF
TRBJ2-4	TRBV9	TRBD2	CASSKTTSGGIAKNIQYF
TRBJ2-2	TRBV9	TRBD1	CASSSTGTVAVAGELFF
TRBJ1-2	TRBV5-4	TRBD1	CATRTGRNYGYTF
TRBJ1-6	TRBV2	TRBD1	CASSPRGSSPLHF
TRBJ2-5	TRBV3-1/TRBV3-2	TRBD1	CASSPGDRGPQETQYF
TRBJ1-6	TRBV28	-	CASSLIDSVNSPLHF
TRBJ2-2	TRBV7-9	-	CASSGTPTGELFF
TRBJ1-5	TRBV18	-	CASSVTGSGNQPQHF
TRBJ2-5	TRBV5-1	TRBD1	CASSLEGAGSETQYF
TRBJ1-3	TRBV7-8	-	CASSQDRLGNTIYF
TRBJ1-2	TRBV2	-	CASSEPDDNYGYTF
TRBJ1-2	TRBV19	-	CASREGDRGYTF
TRBJ2-5	TRBV5-1	TRBD2	CASSTGLAGMETQYF
TRBJ2-6	TRBV5-6	TRBD1	CASSFDRGLGGANVLTF
TRBJ1-2	TRBV18	-	CASSPGQAYGYTF
TRBJ1-5	TRBV5-5	-	CASSRTENSNQPQHF
TRBJ1-2	TRBV5-5	-	CASILGRQLGDYGYTF
TRBJ1-1	TRBV19	-	CASIKQGFAEAFF
TRBJ2-1	TRBV4-1	-	CASSQAPQVDEQFF
TRBJ1-1	TRBV9	-	CASSEGRGPGNTEAFF
TRBJ2-1	TRBV3-1/TRBV3-2	-	CASSQRDNHNEQFF